Included here is one T cell receptor beta chain sequence, with context. As yet, its antigen is unknown. Several immunoSEQ 96-well plates shared each subset's DNA, each plate a replicate. The protocol was immunoSEQ multiplex PCR, while the TCRdb copy is restricted to in-frame clones and leaves out a portion. The sample shows 2 million to 2.5 million clones, less than 95% of them seen only once. The source of the sample is a study of shared clonotypes between healthy human individuals. Study background: Per donor, three plates held CD4 naive cells, three held CD4 memory, two held CD8 naive and one held CD8 memory. General study findings and limits: Donors were few, which limited the genetic and exposure-history diversity represented.

The CDR3 totals 13 residues. Germline-derived CDR1 and CDR2 are LNHDA and SQIVND (reference sequence). Trimming removed 3 bases at V and 1 base at J, with 5 bases between. Naive CD8 cells lacked CD45RO, underwent positive selection for CCR7 and left out terminally differentiated effector memory CD45RA+ cells. This receptor was taken from a man younger than 30 in good health. Sequencing used naive CD8+ T cells sorted from blood. This chain uses TRBV19 with TRBJ2-3; the D is unclear. Here the CDR3 reads CASSIYGTDTQYF. The CDR3 DNA sequence: TGTGCCAGTAGTATCTACGGCACAGATACGCAGTATTTT. Based on the CDR3 plus reference TRBV19 and TRBJ2-3, the full variable domain is DGGITQSPKYLFRKEGQNVTLSCEQNLNHDAMYWYRQDPGQGLRLIYYSQIVNDFQKGDIAEGYSVSREKKESFPLTVTSAQKNPTAFYLCASSIYGTDTQYFGPGTRLTVL.